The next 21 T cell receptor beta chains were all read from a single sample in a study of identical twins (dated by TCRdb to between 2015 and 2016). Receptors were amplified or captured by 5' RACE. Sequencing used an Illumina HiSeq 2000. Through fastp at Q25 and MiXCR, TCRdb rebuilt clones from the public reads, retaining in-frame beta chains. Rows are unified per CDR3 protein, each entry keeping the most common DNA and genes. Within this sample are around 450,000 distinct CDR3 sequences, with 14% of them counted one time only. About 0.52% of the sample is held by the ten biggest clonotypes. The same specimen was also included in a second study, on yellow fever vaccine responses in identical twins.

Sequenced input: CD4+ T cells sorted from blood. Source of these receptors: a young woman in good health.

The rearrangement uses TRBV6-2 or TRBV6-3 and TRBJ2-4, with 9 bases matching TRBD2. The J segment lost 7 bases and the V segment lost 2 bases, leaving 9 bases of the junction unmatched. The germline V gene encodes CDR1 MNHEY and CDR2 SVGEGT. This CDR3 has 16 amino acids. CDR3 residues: CASSYRREGRGNIQYF. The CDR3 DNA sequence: TGTGCCAGCAGTTACAGGCGGGAGGGCCGGGGGAACATTCAGTACTTC.

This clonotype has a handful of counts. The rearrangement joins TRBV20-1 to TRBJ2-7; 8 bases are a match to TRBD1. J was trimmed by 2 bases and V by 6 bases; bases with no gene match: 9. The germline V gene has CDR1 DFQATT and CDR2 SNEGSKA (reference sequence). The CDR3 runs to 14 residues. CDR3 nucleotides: TGCAGTGCAGCGAAACTGGGACAGGCCTACGAGCAGTACTTC. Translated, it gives CSAAKLGQAYEQYF.

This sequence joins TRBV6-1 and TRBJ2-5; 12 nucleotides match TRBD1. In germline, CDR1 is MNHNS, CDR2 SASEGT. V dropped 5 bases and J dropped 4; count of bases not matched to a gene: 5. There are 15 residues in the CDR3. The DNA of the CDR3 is TGTGCCAGCAGTAGACCGGGACAGGGGGCAGAGACCCAGTACTTC. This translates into CASSRPGQGAETQYF.

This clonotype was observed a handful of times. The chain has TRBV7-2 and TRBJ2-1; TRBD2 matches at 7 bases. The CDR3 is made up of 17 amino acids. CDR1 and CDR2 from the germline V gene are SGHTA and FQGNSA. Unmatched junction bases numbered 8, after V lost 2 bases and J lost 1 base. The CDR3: CASSLWLGGGSYNEQFF. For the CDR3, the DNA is TGTGCCAGCAGCTTATGGCTGGGGGGGGGTTCCTACAATGAGCAGTTCTTC. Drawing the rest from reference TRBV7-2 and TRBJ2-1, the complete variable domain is GAGVSQSPSNKVTEKGKDVELRCDPISGHTALYWYRQSLGQGLEFLIYFQGNSAPDKSGLPSDRFSAERTGGSVSTLTIQRTQQEDSAVYLCASSLWLGGGSYNEQFFGPGTRLTVL.

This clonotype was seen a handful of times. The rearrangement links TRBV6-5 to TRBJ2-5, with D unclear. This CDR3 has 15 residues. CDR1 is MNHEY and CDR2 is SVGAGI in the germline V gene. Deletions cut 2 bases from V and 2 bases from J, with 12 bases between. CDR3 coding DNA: TGTGCCAGCAGTTACCGACGGGTCGGACAAGAGACCCAGTACTTC. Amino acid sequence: CASSYRRVGQETQYF.

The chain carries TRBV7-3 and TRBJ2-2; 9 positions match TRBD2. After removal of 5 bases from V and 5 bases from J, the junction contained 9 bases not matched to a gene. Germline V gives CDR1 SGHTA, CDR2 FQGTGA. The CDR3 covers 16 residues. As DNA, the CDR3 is TGTGCCAGCAGCCAAGCGGGGGGCGCCGCTACCGGGGAGCTGTTTTTT. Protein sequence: CASSQAGGAATGELFF. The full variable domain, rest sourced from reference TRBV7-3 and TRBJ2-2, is GAGVSQTPSNKVTEKGKYVELRCDPISGHTALYWYRQSLGQGPEFLIYFQGTGAADDSGLPNDRFFAVRPEGSVSTLKIQRTERGDSAVYLCASSQAGGAATGELFFGEGSRLTVL.

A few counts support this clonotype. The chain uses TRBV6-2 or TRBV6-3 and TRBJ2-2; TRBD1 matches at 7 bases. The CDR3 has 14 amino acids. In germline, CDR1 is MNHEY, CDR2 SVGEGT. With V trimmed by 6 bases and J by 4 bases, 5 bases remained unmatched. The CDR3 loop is CASSRQGSTGELFF. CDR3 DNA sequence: TGTGCCAGCAGCCGACAGGGTTCCACCGGGGAGCTGTTTTTT.

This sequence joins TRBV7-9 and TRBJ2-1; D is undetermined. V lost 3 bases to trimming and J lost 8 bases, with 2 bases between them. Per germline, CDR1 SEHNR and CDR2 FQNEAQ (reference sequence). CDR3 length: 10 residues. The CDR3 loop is CASSFDEQFF. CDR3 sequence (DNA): TGTGCCAGCAGCTTCGATGAGCAGTTCTTC.

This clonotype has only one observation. CDR3 bases: TGCAGTGCTAGAGACCGACTTAACTGGGAGACCCAGTACTTC. Amino acid sequence: CSARDRLNWETQYF. The chain is built from TRBV20-1 and TRBJ2-5; D remains unclear. CDR1 is DFQATT, CDR2 SNEGSKA, per germline (reference sequence). Trimming left V 0 bases short and J 5 bases short, with 13 bases between. The CDR3 has 14 amino acids.

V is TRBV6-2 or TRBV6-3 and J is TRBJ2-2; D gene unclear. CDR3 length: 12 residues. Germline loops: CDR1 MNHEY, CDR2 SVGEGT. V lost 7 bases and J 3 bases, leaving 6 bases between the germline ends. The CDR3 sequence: CASTVYTGELFF. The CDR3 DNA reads TGTGCCAGCACCGTCTACACCGGGGAGCTGTTTTTT.

Here the CDR3 reads CASSVLEETQYF. As DNA, the CDR3 is TGTGCCAGCAGTGTGTTGGAAGAGACCCAGTACTTC. The chain employs TRBV2 and TRBJ2-5, with no clear D. This CDR3 contains 12 residues. V lost 4 bases to trimming and J lost 3 bases, with 6 bases between them. From germline, CDR1 is SNHLY and CDR2 FYNNEI.

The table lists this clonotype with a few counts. The CDR3 is CASSLAGRYEQFF. The CDR3 DNA follows: TGTGCCAGCAGCTTAGCGGGGAGGTATGAGCAGTTCTTC. This rearrangement joins TRBV3-1 to TRBJ2-1, with 8 bases that match TRBD2. Germline assignment: CDR1 LGHDT and CDR2 YNNKEL (reference sequence). V dropped 5 bases and J dropped 8; count of bases not matched to a gene: 5. The CDR3 length is 13 residues.

DNA of the CDR3: TGTGCCAGCAGTGTGCGGCTAGCGGGGAGGGAGCAGTACTTC. Its translation is CASSVRLAGREQYF. V is TRBV2 and J is TRBJ2-7; 9 bases align to TRBD2. Germline V gives CDR1 SNHLY, CDR2 FYNNEI. The CDR3 runs to 14 residues. The ends lost 4 bases at V and 7 bases at J; junction bases unmatched: 8.

CDR3 loop: CASSATTGVHSYNEQFF. The DNA of the CDR3 is TGTGCCAGCAGTGCGACGACAGGGGTTCACTCCTACAATGAGCAGTTCTTC. The chain links TRBV27 to TRBJ2-1; 8 bases are shared with TRBD1. V shed 5 bases, J shed 0 bases, and the junction held 9 bases outside the gene matches. Germline values: CDR1 MNHEY, CDR2 SMNVEV (reference sequence). CDR3 size: 17 residues.

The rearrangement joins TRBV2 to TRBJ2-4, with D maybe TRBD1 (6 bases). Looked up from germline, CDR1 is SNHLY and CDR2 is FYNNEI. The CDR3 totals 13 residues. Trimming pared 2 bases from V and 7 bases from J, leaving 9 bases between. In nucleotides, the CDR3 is TGTGCCAGCAGTGAATACAGGGACAACATTCAGTACTTC. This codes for CASSEYRDNIQYF.

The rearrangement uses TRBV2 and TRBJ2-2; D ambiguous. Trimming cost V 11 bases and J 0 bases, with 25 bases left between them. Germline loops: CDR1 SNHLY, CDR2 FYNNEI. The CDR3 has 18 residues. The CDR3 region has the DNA TGTGCCTTCAGACCCCCAGGTGGGCAGTTCGCGAACACCGGGGAGCTGTTTTTT. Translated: CAFRPPGGQFANTGELFF.

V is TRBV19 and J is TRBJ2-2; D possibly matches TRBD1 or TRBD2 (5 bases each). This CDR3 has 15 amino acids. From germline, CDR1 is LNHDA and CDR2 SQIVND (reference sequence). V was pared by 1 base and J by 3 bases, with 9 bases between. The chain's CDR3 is CASSIGGIHTGELFF. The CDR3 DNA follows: TGTGCCAGTAGTATAGGGGGGATCCACACCGGGGAGCTGTTTTTT. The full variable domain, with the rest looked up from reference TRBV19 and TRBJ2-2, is DGGITQSPKYLFRKEGQNVTLSCEQNLNHDAMYWYRQDPGQGLRLIYYSQIVNDFQKGDIAEGYSVSREKKESFPLTVTSAQKNPTAFYLCASSIGGIHTGELFFGEGSRLTVL.

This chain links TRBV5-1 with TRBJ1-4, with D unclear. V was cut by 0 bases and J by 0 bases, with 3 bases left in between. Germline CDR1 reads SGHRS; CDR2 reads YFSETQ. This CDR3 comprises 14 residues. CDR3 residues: CASSLVSTNEKLFF. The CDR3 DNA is TGCGCCAGCAGCTTGGTATCAACTAATGAAAAACTGTTTTTT.

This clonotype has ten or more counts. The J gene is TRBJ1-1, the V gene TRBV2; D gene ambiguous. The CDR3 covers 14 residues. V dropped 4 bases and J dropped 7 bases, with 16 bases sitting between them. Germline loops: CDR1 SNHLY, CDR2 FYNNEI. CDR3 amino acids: CASSVAGSRSEAFF. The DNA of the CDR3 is TGTGCCAGCAGTGTTGCCGGGAGTCGGAGTGAAGCTTTCTTT.

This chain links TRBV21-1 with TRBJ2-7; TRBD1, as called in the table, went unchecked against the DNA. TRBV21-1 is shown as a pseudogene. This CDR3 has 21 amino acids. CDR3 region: CASSPILERGQGAPYVYEQYF. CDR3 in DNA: TGTGCCAGCAGCCCCATCCTGGAGAGGGGACAGGGGGCCCCGTATGTCTACGAGCAGTACTTC.

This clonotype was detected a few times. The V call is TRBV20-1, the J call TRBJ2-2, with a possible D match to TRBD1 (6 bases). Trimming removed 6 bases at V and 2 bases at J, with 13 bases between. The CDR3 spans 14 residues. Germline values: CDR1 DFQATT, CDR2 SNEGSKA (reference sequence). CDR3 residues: CSARGRGNTGELFF. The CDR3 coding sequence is TGCAGTGCAAGGGGCAGGGGCAACACCGGGGAGCTGTTTTTT.